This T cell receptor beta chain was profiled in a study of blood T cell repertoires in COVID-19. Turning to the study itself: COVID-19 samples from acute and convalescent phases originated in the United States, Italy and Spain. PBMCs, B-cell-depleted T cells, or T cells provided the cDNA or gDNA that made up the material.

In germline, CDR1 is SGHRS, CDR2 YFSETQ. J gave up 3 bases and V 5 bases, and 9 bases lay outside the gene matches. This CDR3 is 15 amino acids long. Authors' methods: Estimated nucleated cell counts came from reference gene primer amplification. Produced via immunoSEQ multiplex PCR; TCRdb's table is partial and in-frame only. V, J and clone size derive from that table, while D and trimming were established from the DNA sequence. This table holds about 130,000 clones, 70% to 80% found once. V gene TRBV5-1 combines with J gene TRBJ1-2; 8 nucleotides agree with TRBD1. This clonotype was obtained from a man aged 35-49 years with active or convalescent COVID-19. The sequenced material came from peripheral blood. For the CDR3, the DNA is TGCGCCAGCAGGCCTCAGGGGGCGCAGGACTATGGCTACACCTTC. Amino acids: CASRPQGAQDYGYTF. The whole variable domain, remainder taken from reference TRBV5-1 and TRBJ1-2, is KAGVTQTPRYLIKTRGQQVTLSCSPISGHRSVSWYQQTPGQGLQFLFEYFSETQRNKGNFPGRFSGRQFSNSRSEMNVSTLELGDSALYLCASRPQGAQDYGYTFGSGTRLTVV.